The next 10 T cell receptor beta chains were all read from a single sample in a study of blood T cell repertoires in COVID-19. Profiling relied on immunoSEQ multiplex PCR, and the TCRdb table lists in-frame clones only, not all of them. The sample shows some 14,000 clones, 80% to 85% of them seen only once. The sequencing input was peripheral blood. The receptors here all came from a human donor in a cohort sampled during active COVID-19.

The chain links TRBV19 to TRBJ2-7; TRBD1 is a possible D gene (5 bases). The CDR3 loop spans 14 amino acids. Germline loops: CDR1 LNHDA, CDR2 SQIVND (reference sequence). V gave up 6 bases and J gave up 3 bases, with 15 bases separating them. The CDR3 spells CASSGGVTGYEQYF. The CDR3 nucleotides read TGTGCCAGTAGCGGTGGGGTCACAGGCTACGAGCAGTACTTC.

The chain links TRBV10-3 to TRBJ1-4; a weak D match, TRBD1 (5 bases). CDR1 is ENHRY and CDR2 is SYGVKD in the germline V gene. The CDR3 runs to 14 residues. V was trimmed by 2 bases and J by 1 base, leaving 5 bases between them. This chain's CDR3 is CAISERGTNEKLFF. The CDR3 coding sequence is TGTGCCATCAGTGAGAGGGGAACTAATGAAAAACTGTTTTTT.

The chain's CDR3 is CASTSSGGTDTQYF. The CDR3 DNA is TGTGCCTCCACATCGAGCGGGGGTACAGATACGCAGTATTTT. The V and J genes are TRBV10-3 and TRBJ2-3; 8 nucleotides line up with TRBD2. Germline values: CDR1 ENHRY, CDR2 SYGVKD. V shed 11 bases, J shed 3 bases, and the junction held 10 bases outside the gene matches. The CDR3 covers 14 residues.

This chain connects TRBV28 to TRBJ2-2; D perhaps matches TRBD2 (5 bases). The CDR3 has 18 amino acids. CDR1 and CDR2 (germline): MDHEN, SYDVKM. V was shortened by 3 bases and J by 7 bases, with 24 bases between the two germline ends. CDR3 nucleotides: TGTGCCAGCAGTTTTGAAGGGTTAGGAGCGGTGGGGAGCGGGGAGCTGTTTTTT. Amino acids: CASSFEGLGAVGSGELFF.

The gene calls are TRBV18 and TRBJ2-1, with 8 positions matching TRBD2. The CDR3 consists of 18 residues. V shed 4 bases, J shed 6 bases, and the junction held 17 bases outside the gene matches. Germline values: CDR1 KGHSH, CDR2 LQKENI. As DNA, the CDR3 is TGTGCCAGCTCACTCCGGGACGTCGGACTAGCCTTTCGCAATGAGCAGTTCTTC. This sequence encodes CASSLRDVGLAFRNEQFF. The full variable domain, rest sourced from reference TRBV18 and TRBJ2-1, is NAGVMQNPRHLVRRRGQEARLRCSPMKGHSHVYWYRQLPEEGLKFMVYLQKENIIDESGMPKERFSAEFPKEGPSILRIQQVVRGDSAAYFCASSLRDVGLAFRNEQFFGPGTRLTVL.

V gene TRBV5-5 combines with J gene TRBJ2-7; D perhaps matches TRBD1 (5 bases). Trimming took off 0 bases at V and 4 bases at J, with 11 bases between the two ends. The CDR3 is made up of 14 amino acids. Germline V gene data show CDR1 as SGHKS and CDR2 as YYEKEE (reference sequence). CDR3 sequence reads: CASSLGQGSYEQYF. As DNA, the CDR3 is TGTGCCAGCAGCTTGGGCCAGGGTAGTTACGAGCAGTACTTC. The full variable domain, completed using reference TRBV5-5 and TRBJ2-7, is DAGVTQSPTHLIKTRGQQVTLRCSPISGHKSVSWYQQVLGQGPQFIFQYYEKEERGRGNFPDRFSARQFPNYSSELNVNALLLGDSALYLCASSLGQGSYEQYFGPGTRLTVT.

J is TRBJ1-1 and V is TRBV12-3 or TRBV12-4; perhaps TRBD1 as D (5 bases). The germline V and J ends were trimmed by 6 bases and 1 base, with 9 bases remaining between them. This CDR3 is 13 amino acids long. The CDR3 nucleotides read TGTGCCAGCAGGACCAGGGAGAACACTGAAGCTTTCTTT. It translates to CASRTRENTEAFF.

The rearrangement joins TRBV19 to TRBJ2-1, with 8 bases fitting TRBD2. V shed 0 bases and J 7 bases; nucleotides not matched to a gene: 11. From germline, CDR1 is LNHDA and CDR2 SQIVND (reference sequence). The CDR3 is 17 residues long. CDR3 sequence (DNA): TGTGCCAGTAGTATAGATCGTTCTGCGGGGGGCCTAAATGAGCAGTTCTTC. Amino acids: CASSIDRSAGGLNEQFF.

The chain combines TRBV5-1 with TRBJ2-2, with D possibly being TRBD1 (6 bases). Looked up from germline, CDR1 is SGHRS and CDR2 is YFSETQ. V was pared by 6 bases and J by 3 bases, with 15 bases between. This CDR3 has 15 residues. The CDR3: CASISVAGDTGELFF. In DNA, the CDR3 is TGCGCCAGCATATCCGTGGCAGGGGACACCGGGGAGCTGTTTTTT.

The chain is built from TRBV11-2 and TRBJ2-7, with 12 positions matching TRBD1. CDR1 and CDR2 from the germline V gene are SGHAT and FQNNGV. Trimming cost V 4 bases and J 4 bases; bases outside gene matches: 5. CDR3 length: 15 amino acids. CDR3 sequence: CASSSGTGGIYEQYF. The CDR3 DNA is TGTGCCAGCAGCTCAGGGACAGGGGGCATTTACGAGCAGTACTTC.